One sample yielded the 8 T cell receptor beta chains listed below, sequenced in a study of control samples from healthy donors and cancer patients. Sequenced by immunoSEQ multiplex PCR; TCRdb stores in-frame clones only, minus some. The repertoire holds around 100,000 clones, with more than 85% as singletons. The sequenced material came from blood. These receptor sequences come from a woman between 45 and 60 years old in good health.

The chain recombines TRBV28 with TRBJ1-3; 7 bases line up with TRBD1. V shed 7 bases, J shed 4 bases, and the junction held 7 bases outside the gene matches. Germline loops: CDR1 MDHEN, CDR2 SYDVKM. The CDR3 sequence is 14 residues long. CDR3 loop: CASTRGGSGNTIYF. CDR3 nucleotides: TGTGCCAGCACCAGGGGGGGGTCCGGAAACACCATATATTTT.

This chain connects TRBV29-1 to TRBJ1-1, with unresolved D. The length of the CDR3 is 10 residues. CDR1 and CDR2 from the germline V gene are SQVTM and ANQGSEA. Trimming removed 7 bases from V and 8 bases from J, with 11 bases in between. The CDR3 spells CSARISEAFF. CDR3 sequence (DNA): TGCAGCGCGCGGATCTCGGAAGCTTTCTTT.

This chain joins TRBV23-1 and TRBJ1-1, with D unclear. TRBV23-1 is an ORF; its function is uncertain. V lost 4 bases and J lost 3, with 12 bases in between. This CDR3 is 14 amino acids long. The CDR3 coding sequence is TGCGCCAGCAGTCCTCAATCGGGAGACACTGAAGCTTTCTTT. Its protein is CASSPQSGDTEAFF.

The gene calls are TRBV7-3 and TRBJ2-1, with 10 positions matching TRBD1. CDR3 length: 15 residues. From germline, CDR1 is SGHTA and CDR2 FQGTGA. Trimming at V came to 4 bases and at J to 5 bases, leaving 5 bases not matched to a gene. The CDR3 here is CASSSTGGANNEQFF. The CDR3 DNA sequence: TGTGCCAGCAGCTCGACAGGGGGCGCGAACAATGAGCAGTTCTTC.

This clone was counted a single time. This chain's CDR3 is CASSVTYNEQFF. The CDR3 DNA follows: TGTGCCAGCAGCGTAACGTACAATGAGCAGTTCTTC. The chain joins TRBV9 to TRBJ2-1; D gene unclear. CDR1 is SGDLS and CDR2 is YYNGEE in the germline V gene. The V end lost 1 base, the J end lost 4 bases, and 3 bases lay between the germline ends. This CDR3 has 12 residues.

The chain employs TRBV7-2 and TRBJ1-3, with TRBD1 matching over 10 bases. Germline V gene data show CDR1 as SGHTA and CDR2 as FQGNSA. The CDR3 length is 15 residues. The J segment lost 2 bases and the V segment lost 6 bases, leaving 4 bases of the junction unmatched. CDR3 DNA: TGTGCCAGCAGAGCCGGGACAGGGGCTGGAAACACCATATATTTT. It yields the protein CASRAGTGAGNTIYF.

The chain recombines TRBV2 with TRBJ1-5, with D perhaps TRBD1 (5 bases). The CDR3 extends over 15 amino acids. Trimming shortened V by 4 bases and J by 4 bases, and 14 bases separated the two germline ends. Germline CDR1 SNHLY, CDR2 FYNNEI. The CDR3 region is CASSGIQGRNQPQHF. As DNA, the CDR3 is TGTGCCAGCAGTGGGATTCAGGGAAGGAATCAGCCCCAGCATTTT.

V is TRBV7-3 and J is TRBJ1-2, with 7 bases aligning to TRBD1. Unmatched junction bases numbered 14, after V lost 0 bases and J lost 7 bases. The CDR3 has 17 amino acids. Looked up from germline, CDR1 is SGHTA and CDR2 is FQGTGA. CDR3 nucleotide sequence: TGTGCCAGCAGCTTAACGGCCCCAATTTTAGGGGGCGGTGGCTACACCTTC. Its translation: CASSLTAPILGGGGYTF.